The source of this T cell receptor beta chain is a study of blood T cells in healthy people across ages. The germline gives CDR1 SGHRS, CDR2 YFSETQ. Trimming took off 0 bases at V and 3 bases at J, with 16 bases between the two ends. The CDR3 consists of 18 residues. The use of a sample-barcoded 5' primer and a J-beta primer mix characterized a second PCR of 7 to 11 cycles. Each CDR3 protein is one row after TCRdb ran MiXCR on the 5' RACE reads. Of around 1,500,000 distinct CDR3 sequences in the sample, 42% were seen once. This clonotype was counted a single time. The receptor was isolated from a woman aged 18-30 years in good health. This sequence joins TRBV5-1 and TRBJ1-6; D may be TRBD1 (5 bases). The sample consisted of blood. The CDR3 loop is CASSLAGYRGGYNSPLHF. In DNA, the CDR3 is TGCGCCAGCAGCTTGGCAGGGTACCGGGGCGGCTATAATTCACCCCTCCACTTT.